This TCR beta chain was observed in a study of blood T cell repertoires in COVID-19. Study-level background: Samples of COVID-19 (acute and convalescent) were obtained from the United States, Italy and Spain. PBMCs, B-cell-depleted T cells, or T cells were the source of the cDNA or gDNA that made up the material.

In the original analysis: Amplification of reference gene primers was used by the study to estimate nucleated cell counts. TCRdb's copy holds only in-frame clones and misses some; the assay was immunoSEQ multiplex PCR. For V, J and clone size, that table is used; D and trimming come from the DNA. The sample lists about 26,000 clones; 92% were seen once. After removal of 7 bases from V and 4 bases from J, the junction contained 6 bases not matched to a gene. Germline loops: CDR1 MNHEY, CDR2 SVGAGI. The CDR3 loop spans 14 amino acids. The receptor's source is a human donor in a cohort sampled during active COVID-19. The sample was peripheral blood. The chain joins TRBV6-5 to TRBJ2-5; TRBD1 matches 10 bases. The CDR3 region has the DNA TGTGCCAGCAACGACAGGGGGCTGGGAGAGACCCAGTACTTC. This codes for CASNDRGLGETQYF.